Each of the 30 T cell receptor beta chains below was sequenced from the same sample in a study of blood T cells in healthy people across ages. The use of a sample-barcoded 5' primer and a J-beta primer mix characterized a second PCR of about 7 to 12 cycles. TCRdb independently ran MiXCR on the 5' RACE reads; one entry per CDR3 protein. The sample gives 780,000 or so distinct CDR3 sequences, just over 55% of which show up once; under 30% is in the top ten. The sequenced sample was blood. The receptor set was obtained from a man aged 35 to 55 in good health.

In this sample, this clonotype turned up a few times. The chain couples TRBV7-2 to TRBJ2-5; tentatively, D is TRBD1 (6 bases). The CDR3 totals 15 residues. Germline CDR1 is SGHTA and CDR2 is FQGNSA. V lost 3 bases, J lost 4 bases, and 15 bases lay in between. The CDR3 is CASSFTGSRGETQYF. The CDR3 nucleotides are TGTGCCAGCAGCTTTACCGGGTCCAGGGGAGAGACCCAGTACTTC.

The chain recombines TRBV6-5 with TRBJ2-1; D possibly uses TRBD1 or TRBD2 (5 bases each). Matching the DNA end better, TRBJ2-7 makes the J call doubtful. This CDR3 is built from 14 residues. Germline CDR1 is MNHEY and CDR2 is SVGAGI. This CDR3 reads CASFRDLSYNEQYF. As DNA, the CDR3 is TGTGCCAGCTTTAGGGACCTGTCCTACAATGAGCAGTACTTC.

The J gene is TRBJ1-2, the V gene TRBV6-5; possibly TRBD1 for D (5 bases). The CDR3 is 15 residues long. Germline values: CDR1 MNHEY, CDR2 SVGAGI. The V end lost 2 bases, the J end lost 6 bases, and 16 bases lay between the germline ends. This CDR3 is CASSYARQGLHGYTF. CDR3 in DNA: TGTGCCAGCAGTTACGCGAGGCAGGGCCTTCATGGCTACACCTTC.

The chain combines TRBV6-5 with TRBJ2-1; D is undetermined. The CDR3 sequence is 12 residues long. The V gene lost 0 bases and the J gene lost 9 bases, with 6 bases spanning the gap. Germline V CDR1 and CDR2: MNHEY, SVGAGI. The CDR3 DNA follows: TGTGCCAGCAGTTACTCGGTAGGTGAGCAGTTCTTC. Protein sequence: CASSYSVGEQFF.

The CDR3 sequence: CASSLGGLYVLTF. In DNA, the CDR3 is TGTGCCAGCAGTTTAGGGGGTCTGTACGTCCTGACTTTC. The chain recombines TRBV27 with TRBJ2-6; either TRBD1 or TRBD2 may supply D (5 bases each). V shed 2 bases and J shed 11 bases, with 10 bases lying between them. This CDR3 contains 13 residues. Germline V gene data show CDR1 as MNHEY and CDR2 as SMNVEV (reference sequence).

This chain joins TRBV9 and TRBJ2-5, with 9 nucleotides matching TRBD1. Germline V lookup: CDR1 SGDLS, CDR2 YYNGEE. This CDR3 has 15 amino acids. J gave up 2 bases and V 5 bases, and 7 bases lay outside the gene matches. The CDR3 DNA is TGTGCCAGCAGACCTGGGACAGGGAGACAAGAGACCCAGTACTTC. Translation gives CASRPGTGRQETQYF.

The V gene is TRBV30, the J gene TRBJ2-1; D might be TRBD1 or TRBD2, each matching 6 bases. The CDR3 has 12 amino acids. Between the trimmed V and J ends, which lost 5 bases and 2 bases, there was a span of 7 bases. The germline CDR1 and CDR2 sequences are GTSNPN and SVGIG (reference sequence). Here the CDR3 reads CAWGGPYNEQFF. CDR3 coding DNA: TGTGCCTGGGGGGGGCCCTACAATGAGCAGTTCTTC.

This clonotype was seen a handful of times. This chain joins TRBV6-2 or TRBV6-3 and TRBJ2-5; TRBD1 might be the D (5 bases). The V and J ends lost 6 bases and 0 bases respectively, with 14 bases between them. The CDR3 is 15 residues long. The V gene's germline CDR1 is MNHEY and CDR2 SVGEGT. The CDR3 reads CASSLNTGNQETQYF. The DNA for the CDR3 is TGTGCCAGCAGCCTCAATACAGGAAACCAAGAGACCCAGTACTTC.

V usage is TRBV4-2 and J usage is TRBJ2-6; D uncertain. Between the trimmed V and J ends, which lost 4 bases and 4 bases, there was a span of 14 bases. Per the germline V gene, CDR1 is LGHNA and CDR2 is YNFKEQ. The CDR3 spans 16 residues. Here the CDR3 reads CASSPASKSGANVLTF. In DNA, the CDR3 is TGTGCCAGCAGCCCCGCCTCGAAGTCCGGGGCCAACGTCCTGACTTTC.

The chain has TRBV6-1 and TRBJ2-2; D gene ambiguous. The V end lost 2 bases, the J end lost 5 bases, and 9 bases lay between the germline ends. The V gene's germline CDR1 is MNHNS and CDR2 SASEGT. The CDR3 runs to 14 residues. This chain's CDR3 is CASSEIRSTGELFF. The CDR3 coding sequence is TGTGCCAGCAGTGAAATCCGGTCGACCGGGGAGCTGTTTTTT.

This chain uses TRBV20-1 with TRBJ2-5; 11 nucleotides align to TRBD2. The germline gives CDR1 DFQATT, CDR2 SNEGSKA (reference sequence). This CDR3 has 17 residues. V was pared by 1 base and J by 2 bases, with 9 bases of the junction left unmatched. CDR3 in DNA: TGCAGTGCTAGAGTCGCTGGGACTAGCGGTATACAAGAGACCCAGTACTTC. Translated: CSARVAGTSGIQETQYF.

V and J are TRBV11-3 and TRBJ1-1; 9 positions match TRBD1. This CDR3 region has 18 residues. Trimming cost V 2 bases and J 5 bases; bases outside gene matches: 15. Germline CDR1 SGHNT, CDR2 YENEEA. CDR3 loop: CASSLTTPNRDRDTEAFF. In nucleotides, the CDR3 is TGTGCCAGCAGCTTAACGACTCCGAACCGGGACAGGGATACTGAAGCTTTCTTT.

The chain combines TRBV7-2 with TRBJ1-4; the match to TRBD1 covers 9 bases. The trim removed 5 bases at V and 5 bases at J, leaving 3 bases unmatched. Looked up from germline, CDR1 is SGHTA and CDR2 is FQGNSA. The CDR3 has 14 residues. CDR3 sequence: CASSHRGPNEKLFF. CDR3 DNA: TGTGCCAGCAGCCACAGGGGGCCAAATGAAAAACTGTTTTTT.

The chain recombines TRBV6-1 with TRBJ1-6; D is perhaps TRBD1 (5 bases). V was pared by 6 bases and J by 0 bases, with 12 bases between. Germline assignment: CDR1 MNHNS and CDR2 SASEGT. CDR3 length: 16 residues. CDR3 in DNA: TGTGCCAGCAGAGACCTTGACAGCTCCTATAATTCACCCCTCCACTTT. It translates to CASRDLDSSYNSPLHF.

The chain uses TRBV4-3 and TRBJ2-1, with 9 bases aligning to TRBD2. J lost 4 bases, V lost 5 bases, and 12 bases had no gene match. Germline V CDR1 and CDR2: LGHNA, YSLEER. This CDR3 has 17 amino acids. The CDR3 coding sequence is TGCGCCAGCAGCGAGGGACTAGCCGGAACCCTGTACAATGAGCAGTTCTTC. Translation gives CASSEGLAGTLYNEQFF.

This rearrangement joins TRBV7-9 to TRBJ2-1; maybe TRBD2 (5 bases). V was pared by 4 bases and J by 0 bases, with 10 bases between. CDR1 SEHNR and CDR2 FQNEAQ come from the germline V gene (reference sequence). This CDR3 has 15 amino acids. In nucleotides, the CDR3 is TGTGCCAGCAGCTGGACGGGGTCCTCCTACAATGAGCAGTTCTTC. Residues: CASSWTGSSYNEQFF. The full variable domain, completed using reference TRBV7-9 and TRBJ2-1, is DTGVSQNPRHKITKRGQNVTFRCDPISEHNRLYWYRQTLGQGPEFLTYFQNEAQLEKSRLLSDRFSAERPKGSFSTLEIQRTEQGDSAMYLCASSWTGSSYNEQFFGPGTRLTVL.

In the case of this clonotype: A single base separates this from a much larger clone, so it may be a read error. The chain employs TRBV6-6 and TRBJ2-5; D ambiguous. V lost 6 bases and J 4 bases, leaving 15 bases between the germline ends. The germline gives CDR1 MNHNY, CDR2 SVGAGI (reference sequence). The CDR3 is 14 amino acids. In nucleotides, the CDR3 is TGTGCCAGCAGGAAGGTGGGGTATGGAGAGACCCAGTACTTC. Encoded protein: CASRKVGYGETQYF.

This clonotype was detected only a few times. V is TRBV7-2 and J is TRBJ2-5; either TRBD1 or TRBD2 may supply D (6 bases each). The CDR3 loop spans 13 amino acids. In germline, CDR1 is SGHTA, CDR2 FQGNSA. The CDR3 is CASGRGVGETQYF. The DNA of the CDR3 is TGTGCTAGCGGAAGGGGGGTTGGAGAGACCCAGTACTTC.

The chain employs TRBV6-5 and TRBJ2-1; D ambiguous. The germline V and J ends were trimmed by 0 bases and 3 bases, with 9 bases remaining between them. Germline lookup yields CDR1 MNHEY and CDR2 SVGAGI. The length of the CDR3 is 15 residues. The CDR3 DNA reads as TGTGCCAGCAGTTACTCTACCGGAGACTACAATGAGCAGTTCTTC. It is translated as CASSYSTGDYNEQFF.

This clonotype was counted once. The chain employs TRBV9 and TRBJ2-1; D not certain. V was pared by 2 bases and J by 9 bases, with 9 bases between. Germline V CDR1 and CDR2: SGDLS, YYNGEE. The CDR3 runs to 12 residues. As DNA, the CDR3 is TGTGCCAGCAGCGTCTCTGGGGTTGAGCAGTTCTTC. Translating gives CASSVSGVEQFF.

The CDR3, as DNA: TGTGCCAGCAGCCAAGATCTTATGGTTCTTTCTGAAGCTTTCTTT. This sequence encodes CASSQDLMVLSEAFF. The V and J genes are TRBV14 and TRBJ1-1, with D unclear. CDR1 SGHDN and CDR2 FVKESK come from the germline V gene. CDR3 length equals 15 residues. V lost 0 bases and J lost 6, with 14 bases in between.

This clonotype has a handful of counts. The chain recombines TRBV2 with TRBJ2-1, with 8 bases matching TRBD2. Per germline, CDR1 SNHLY and CDR2 FYNNEI. CDR3 length equals 15 residues. Trimming took 4 bases from V and 5 from J; bases not matched to a gene: 7. CDR3 sequence: CASSGIAGNDNEQFF. As DNA, the CDR3 is TGTGCCAGCAGTGGGATAGCGGGGAACGACAATGAGCAGTTCTTC.

V gene TRBV11-2 combines with J gene TRBJ2-4; TRBD1 aligns across 8 bases. Unmatched junction bases numbered 10, after V lost 1 base and J lost 8 bases. CDR1 and CDR2 (germline): SGHAT, FQNNGV. The length of the CDR3 is 16 residues. CDR3 nucleotides: TGTGCCAGCAGCTTAGTCTCACCAACAGGGGGGTACATTCAGTACTTC. Translation: CASSLVSPTGGYIQYF.

This chain links TRBV27 with TRBJ1-4; D gene ambiguous. Trimming shortened V by 0 bases and J by 8 bases, and 7 bases separated the two germline ends. The CDR3 is made up of 13 amino acids. Germline V gene lookup returns CDR1 MNHEY and CDR2 SMNVEV (reference sequence). The CDR3: CASSLSALEKLFF. CDR3 nucleotides: TGTGCCAGCAGTTTATCGGCCCTAGAAAAACTGTTTTTT.

CDR3 protein: CAWGLNQPQHF. The DNA for the CDR3 is TGTGCCTGGGGATTGAATCAGCCCCAGCATTTT. This rearrangement joins TRBV30 to TRBJ1-5; D gene uncertain. V dropped 5 bases and J dropped 4 bases, with 6 bases sitting between them. The CDR3 is made up of 11 amino acids. Germline loops: CDR1 GTSNPN, CDR2 SVGIG (reference sequence).

The chain is built from TRBV12-3 or TRBV12-4 and TRBJ1-2; D is unresolved. V was shortened by 6 bases and J by 9 bases, with 17 bases between the two germline ends. The CDR3 runs to 13 residues. The DNA of the CDR3 is TGTGCCAGCAGGTCTACGGACGAACCCCGCTACACCTTC. The encoded protein is CASRSTDEPRYTF.

This clonotype occurred a few times. This sequence joins TRBV29-1 and TRBJ2-7; the match to TRBD1 covers 7 bases. Germline values: CDR1 SQVTM, CDR2 ANQGSEA. V lost 3 bases to trimming and J lost 0 bases; unmatched junction nucleotides: 2. The CDR3 is made up of 13 amino acids. The CDR3 reads CSVDRTGSYEQYF. DNA of the CDR3: TGCAGCGTTGACCGGACAGGCTCCTACGAGCAGTACTTC.

The chain couples TRBV2 to TRBJ2-7; D gene unclear. CDR1 and CDR2 (germline): SNHLY, FYNNEI. Trimming took 3 bases from V and 9 from J, leaving 12 bases between them. The CDR3 runs 12 residues. The CDR3 loop is CASSDESWVQYF. Written as DNA, the CDR3 is TGTGCCAGCAGTGATGAGTCATGGGTGCAGTACTTC.

This clonotype appeared a single time. The CDR3 bases are TGTGCCAGCAAAGGCGGGAGGGCCCACGAGCAGTACTTC. Protein sequence: CASKGGRAHEQYF. V usage is TRBV12-3 or TRBV12-4 and J usage is TRBJ2-7, with 9 bases fitting TRBD2. The V and J ends lost 7 bases and 5 bases, in that order; junction bases with no gene match: 6. The CDR3 is 13 amino acids.

The genes are TRBV7-6 and TRBJ2-1; D possibly corresponds to TRBD2 (5 bases). Germline V gene sequence: CDR1 SGHVS, CDR2 FNYEAQ. The CDR3 loop spans 15 amino acids. Trimming stripped 5 bases from V and 6 bases from J, with 17 bases between. In DNA, the CDR3 is TGTGCCAGCAGCACCCGACTAAAGAGGATCAATGAGCAGTTCTTC. Protein product: CASSTRLKRINEQFF.